This T cell receptor (beta chain) was captured by sequencing in a study of technical replicates of blood from four donors. With 1 base removed from V and 1 base from J, the gap between germline ends came to 11 bases. The CDR3 length is 15 residues. Germline V gene sequence: CDR1 LNHNV, CDR2 YYDKDF (reference sequence). Assay: immunoSEQ multiplex PCR; the TCRdb copy retains only in-frame clones and omits some. Among more than 65,000 clones listed, approximately 97% were seen once. Material for sequencing was T cells isolated from PBMCs. The receptor was derived from a human donor in good health. The rearrangement joins TRBV15 to TRBJ2-7, with D maybe TRBD2 (5 bases). In nucleotides, the CDR3 is TGTGCCACCAGCAGAGTAGAGCGGCCATCCTACGAGCAGTACTTC. It encodes CATSRVERPSYEQYF.